This is a list of T cell receptor beta chains from one sample in a study of regulatory T cells in long-lasting Graves disease. From the multiplex PCR reads, TCRdb called clonotypes with MiXCR, one entry per CDR3 protein. The repertoire holds 520,000 or so distinct CDR3 sequences, more than 10% seen once, with around 10% in the top ten. A further study also used this sample, focusing on T cells in Graves' hyperthyroidism and ophthalmopathy.

The starting material was peripheral blood mononuclear cells (PBMCs), obtained at new diagnosis, from a patient treated with antithyroid drugs. The receptors here all came from a woman aged 25 to 45 with Graves disease. CDR3s include the opening cysteine and the closing phenylalanine or tryptophan. The D gene is left open where the match is weak. Clone size appears in some rows only: once, few, many, or a class for an expanded clone.

j_call d_call v_call clone_size cdr3_aa cdr3_nt
TRBJ2-1 TRBD2 TRBV7-8 NA CASSYAGTSGTDNEQFF TGTGCCAGCAGCTATGCCGGGACTAGCGGGACGGACAATGAGCAGTTCTTC
TRBJ2-3 TRBD2 TRBV12-3/TRBV12-4 many CASSTSGGSTDTQYF TGTGCCAGCAGTACTAGCGGAGGTAGCACAGATACGCAGTATTTT
TRBJ2-3 NA TRBV2 many CASKRQGLSTDTQYF TGTGCCAGCAAGAGACAGGGACTTAGCACAGATACGCAGTATTTT
TRBJ2-1 NA TRBV24-1 many CATSGSRGQFF TGTGCCACCTCGGGCTCGCGAGGGCAGTTCTTC
TRBJ2-1 TRBD2 TRBV7-8 few CASSLGTSGSREQFF TGTGCCAGCAGCTTAGGGACTAGCGGGAGTCGTGAGCAGTTCTTC
TRBJ2-7 TRBD1 TRBV28 many CASSLSLMRDRGSKGYEQYF TGTGCCAGCAGTTTATCCCTGATGAGGGACAGGGGGTCAAAAGGATACGAGCAGTACTTC
TRBJ2-5 NA TRBV28 NA CASSLFSNQETQYF TGTGCCAGCAGTTTGTTTAGTAACCAAGAGACCCAGTACTTC
TRBJ1-4 NA TRBV4-3 few CASSQGTGMAEKLFF TGCGCCAGCAGCCAAGGAACAGGGATGGCTGAAAAACTGTTTTTT
TRBJ2-1 NA TRBV2 many CASALDRGGDNEQFF TGTGCCAGCGCACTTGACAGAGGGGGTGACAATGAGCAGTTCTTC
TRBJ1-5 NA TRBV19 NA CASKIGRGIVGNQPQHF TGTGCCAGTAAGATTGGCAGGGGCATTGTTGGCAATCAGCCCCAGCATTTT
TRBJ1-2 NA TRBV24-1 many CATSDTGPSANYGYTF TGTGCCACCAGTGATACGGGGCCTTCAGCTAACTATGGCTACACCTTC
TRBJ2-7 NA TRBV13 many CASSSSRGSGEQYF TGTGCCAGCAGCTCTTCTAGAGGATCCGGAGAGCAGTACTTC
TRBJ2-3 NA TRBV15 many CATSRDSGDTQYF TGTGCCACCAGCAGAGATAGTGGAGATACGCAGTATTTT
TRBJ2-1 NA TRBV24-1 many CATSLWGSSYNEQFF TGTGCCACCAGCCTGTGGGGCAGCTCCTACAATGAGCAGTTCTTC
TRBJ1-5 NA TRBV15 NA CATSRRQENNQPQHF TGTGCCACCAGCCGTAGACAGGAAAACAATCAGCCCCAGCATTTT
TRBJ1-3 NA TRBV7-9 NA CASSYTGSAGNTIYF TGTGCCAGCAGCTATACAGGGAGCGCCGGAAACACCATATATTTT
TRBJ2-5 TRBD2 TRBV4-2 many CASSQARGGGRETQYF TGTGCCAGCAGCCAGGCCCGTGGCGGGGGAAGGGAGACCCAGTACTTC
TRBJ1-3 NA TRBV12-3/TRBV12-4 many CASSLSRGGNTIYF TGTGCCAGCAGTTTATCGAGAGGAGGAAACACCATATATTTT
TRBJ2-1 NA TRBV19 few CASSPDWGNSYNEQFF TGTGCCAGTAGTCCCGATTGGGGGAACTCCTACAATGAGCAGTTCTTC
TRBJ1-1 TRBD1 TRBV28 many CASSPSFGTGFLGTEAFF TGTGCCAGCAGTCCCTCTTTCGGGACAGGGTTCCTTGGCACTGAAGCTTTCTTT
TRBJ2-5 TRBD2 TRBV7-9 many CASSPRTSGSVTQYF TGTGCCAGCAGCCCCCGGACTAGCGGGAGCGTGACCCAGTACTTC
TRBJ2-2 NA TRBV5-5 many CASSLFVGLNTGELFF TGTGCCAGCAGCTTGTTTGTAGGATTAAACACCGGGGAGCTGTTTTTT
TRBJ2-3 NA TRBV18 many CASSPPSTYSADTQYF TGTGCCAGCTCACCGCCCAGTACCTATTCAGCGGATACGCAGTATTTT
TRBJ1-1 NA TRBV20-1 many CSARDIGFAEAFF TGCAGTGCTAGAGATATAGGTTTTGCTGAAGCTTTCTTT
TRBJ2-3 TRBD2 TRBV27 many CASSLGTSGNTQYF TGTGCCAGCAGTTTAGGGACTAGCGGGAATACGCAGTATTTT
TRBJ2-1 TRBD2 TRBV9 many CASHSAGSGATYEQFF TGTGCCAGCCATTCTGCGGGTAGCGGGGCGACCTATGAGCAGTTCTTC
TRBJ1-2 NA TRBV6-1 NA CASSEWRGYTF TGTGCCAGCAGTGAATGGAGGGGCTACACCTTC
TRBJ1-1 NA TRBV11-1 many CASKPGHYLNTEAFF TGTGCCAGCAAGCCCGGACATTACTTGAACACTGAAGCTTTCTTT
TRBJ2-7 TRBD2 TRBV10-3 few CAISGVASGEGYEQYF TGTGCCATCAGTGGGGTGGCCTCGGGGGAGGGCTACGAGCAGTACTTC
TRBJ2-4 NA TRBV27 many CASSLRAKNIQYF TGTGCCAGCAGTTTGAGAGCCAAAAACATTCAGTACTTC
TRBJ2-1 TRBD2 TRBV3-1 few CASSHDRRSSGRSHEQFF TGTGCCAGCAGCCACGACCGCCGTTCTAGCGGGAGGTCACATGAGCAGTTCTTC
TRBJ2-3 TRBD1 TRBV28 once CASSPLWDRGRTDTQYF TGTGCCAGCAGTCCCCTTTGGGACAGGGGGCGCACAGATACGCAGTATTTT
TRBJ2-1 NA TRBV19 many CASSIGNTRIYNEQFF TGTGCCAGTAGTATAGGGAACACGAGAATTTACAATGAGCAGTTCTTC